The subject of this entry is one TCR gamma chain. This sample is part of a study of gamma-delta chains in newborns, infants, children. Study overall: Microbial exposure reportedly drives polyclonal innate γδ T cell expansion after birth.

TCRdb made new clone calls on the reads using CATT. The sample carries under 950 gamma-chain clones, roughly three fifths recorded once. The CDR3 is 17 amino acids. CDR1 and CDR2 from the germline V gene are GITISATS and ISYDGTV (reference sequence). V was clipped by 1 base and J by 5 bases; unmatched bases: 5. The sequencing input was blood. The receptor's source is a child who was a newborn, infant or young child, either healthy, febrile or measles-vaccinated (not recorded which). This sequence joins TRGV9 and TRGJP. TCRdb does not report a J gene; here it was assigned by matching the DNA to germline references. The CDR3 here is CALWEVREELGKKIKVF. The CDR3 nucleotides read TGTGCCTTGTGGGAGGTAAGGGAAGAGTTGGGCAAAAAAATCAAGGTATTT.